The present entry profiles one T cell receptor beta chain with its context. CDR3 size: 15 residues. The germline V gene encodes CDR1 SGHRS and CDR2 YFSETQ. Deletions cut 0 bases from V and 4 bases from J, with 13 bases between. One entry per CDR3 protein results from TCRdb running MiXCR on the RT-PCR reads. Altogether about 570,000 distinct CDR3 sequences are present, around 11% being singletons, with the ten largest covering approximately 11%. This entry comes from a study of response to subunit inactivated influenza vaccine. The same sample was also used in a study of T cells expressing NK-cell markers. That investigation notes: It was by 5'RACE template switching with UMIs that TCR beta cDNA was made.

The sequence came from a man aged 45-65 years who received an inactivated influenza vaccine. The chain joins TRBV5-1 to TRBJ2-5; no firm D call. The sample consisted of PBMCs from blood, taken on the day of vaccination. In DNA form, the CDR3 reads TGCGCCAGCAGCTTGGCCCCAGATGGAAGAGAGACCCAGTACTTC. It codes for CASSLAPDGRETQYF.